Each of the 4 T cell receptor beta chains below was sequenced from the same sample in a study of cytomegalovirus exposure and HLA in healthy donors. Primers: 60 Vbeta forward and 13 Jbeta reverse. Assay: immunoSEQ multiplex PCR; the TCRdb copy retains only in-frame clones and omits some. The sample carries under 130,000 clones, roughly 80% recorded once. Input material: PBMCs. The receptors were gathered from a man aged 25 to 45 in good health and CMV-seropositive.

This CDR3 reads CASSIVNGANYGYTF. The DNA for the CDR3 is TGTGCCAGTAGTATAGTGAACGGAGCTAACTATGGCTACACCTTC. V usage is TRBV19 and J usage is TRBJ1-2; D gene unclear. Trimming left V 1 base short and J 0 bases short, with 9 bases between. Germline V gives CDR1 LNHDA, CDR2 SQIVND (reference sequence). CDR3 length equals 15 residues.

The J gene is TRBJ1-5, the V gene TRBV4-1, with a tentative D call TRBD1 (6 bases). Trimming shortened V by 0 bases and J by 6 bases, and 15 bases separated the two germline ends. Germline loops: CDR1 MGHRA, CDR2 YSYEKL. The CDR3 has 16 residues. CDR3 nucleotides: TGCGCCAGCAGCCAAGATCCAACAGGGCTAACTCAGCCCCAGCATTTT. Protein sequence: CASSQDPTGLTQPQHF.

There are a few counts of this clone. The chain couples TRBV7-9 to TRBJ1-5; 9 bases map to TRBD1. Unmatched junction bases numbered 6, after V lost 5 bases and J lost 7 bases. CDR3 size: 14 residues. Per the germline V gene, CDR1 is SEHNR and CDR2 is FQNEAQ (reference sequence). CDR3 DNA: TGTGCCAGCAGCCCCGGGACAGGGCACCAGCCCCAGCATTTT. Translating gives CASSPGTGHQPQHF.

The rearrangement uses TRBV6-5 and TRBJ1-2; possible D gene TRBD1, 5 bases. The CDR3 length is 12 residues. Germline V gives CDR1 MNHEY, CDR2 SVGAGI. The V end lost 11 bases, the J end lost 5 bases, and 15 bases lay between the germline ends. DNA for the CDR3: TGTGCCGGCACCACAGGATCTTATGGCTACACCTTC. Protein product: CAGTTGSYGYTF.